The TCR beta chain described here comes from a study of molecular identifiers for immune sequencing clone quantification. For the study at large: Replicate RNA from 20,000 or 100,000 naive CD8 T cells formed five aliquots; four were sequenced.

Findings and caveats of the study: Over 98% of effector molecules, but under 1% in naive cells, were held by clones with more than 20 RNA copies. Highly expanded clone sizes could be underestimated by identical TCR molecules that share a barcode.

In the case of this clonotype: Its specificity is unknown. A read error is possible here, since a much larger clone lies one base away.

Trimming took off 0 bases at V and 1 base at J, with 15 bases between the two ends. CDR3 length: 17 residues. CDR1 SGDLS and CDR2 YYNGEE come from the germline V gene. Previously described methods and listed TCR primers were used for bulk TCR libraries. TCRdb used MiXCR to reprocess the PCR reads, holding one entry per CDR3 protein. The data hold 300,000 to 400,000 distinct CDR3 sequences, with roughly a quarter observed a single time. The origin of this receptor is a human donor in good health. Some libraries in this study had Jurkat cell RNA spiked in. This chain joins TRBV9 and TRBJ2-3; D is unclear. The sequenced sample consisted of naive CD8+ T cells from blood, with Jurkat cell RNA spiked in. Indicated subset: FACS-sorted CD8+CD4-CCR7+CD45RA+ naive T cells. The CDR3 coding sequence is TGTGCCAGCAGCGTAGGACGGCGGCTCGGCGGCACAGATACGCAGTATTTT. Its translation: CASSVGRRLGGTDTQYF.